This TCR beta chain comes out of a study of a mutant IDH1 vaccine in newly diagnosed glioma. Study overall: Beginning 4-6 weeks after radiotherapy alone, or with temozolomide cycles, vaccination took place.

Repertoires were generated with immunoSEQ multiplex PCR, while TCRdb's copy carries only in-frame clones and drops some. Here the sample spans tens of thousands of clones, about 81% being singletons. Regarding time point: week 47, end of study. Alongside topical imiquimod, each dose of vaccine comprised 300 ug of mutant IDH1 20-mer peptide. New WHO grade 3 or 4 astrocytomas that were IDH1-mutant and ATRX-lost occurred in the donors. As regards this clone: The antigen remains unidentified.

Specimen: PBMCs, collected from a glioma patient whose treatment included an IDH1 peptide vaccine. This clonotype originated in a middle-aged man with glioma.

This chain's CDR3 is CASNPLTEAFF. CDR3 in DNA: TGTGCCAGCAACCCCCTCACTGAAGCTTTCTTT. The gene calls are TRBV6-5 and TRBJ1-1; D remains ambiguous. The V and J ends lost 7 bases and 4 bases respectively, with 7 bases between them. The CDR3 extends over 11 amino acids. The germline V gene has CDR1 MNHEY and CDR2 SVGAGI.